This paragraph reports one T cell receptor beta chain. This sample was included in a study of technical replicates of blood from several donors. Sequenced by immunoSEQ multiplex PCR; TCRdb stores in-frame clones only, minus some. The repertoire holds 50,000 to 70,000 clones, 75% to 90% seen once, with approximately 4.7% in the top ten. Germline assignment: CDR1 ENHRY and CDR2 SYGVKD. J gave up 2 bases and V 7 bases, and 8 bases lay outside the gene matches. The CDR3 is 16 amino acids. The chain combines TRBV10-3 with TRBJ2-5, with TRBD2 matching over 12 bases. The receptor comes from a human donor in good health. Some clones in this sample may be carry-over from other donors' samples. Sequenced input: PBMCs. The CDR3 reads CAITQTSGGPQETQYF. The CDR3 coding sequence is TGTGCCATCACCCAGACTAGCGGGGGACCTCAAGAGACCCAGTACTTC.